This TCR beta chain was retrieved from a study of siplizumab effects on memory and regulatory T cells. Only in-frame clones appear in the TCRdb table, and some are missing; sequencing was by immunoSEQ multiplex PCR. The profile shows some 110,000 clones, around 94% of them singletons. V lost 7 bases, J lost 5 bases, and 15 bases lay in between. The CDR3 is 13 amino acids. Per germline, CDR1 SGHRS and CDR2 YFSETQ. The source is a human donor in good health. The rearrangement links TRBV5-1 to TRBJ2-5; TRBD2 might be the D (6 bases). The sequencing sample was made of non-Treg CD4+ T cells sorted from blood. The CDR3 sequence is CASGTGSGETQYF. For the CDR3, the DNA is TGCGCCAGCGGGACCGGGAGTGGGGAGACCCAGTACTTC.